Sequencing of this TCR beta chain was carried out in a study of shared clonotypes between healthy human individuals. The V gene lost 5 bases and the J gene lost 4 bases, with 11 bases spanning the gap. CDR1 is SGHVS, CDR2 FQNEAQ, per germline. The CDR3 has 14 amino acids. Sequencing was performed with immunoSEQ multiplex PCR; in TCRdb, only in-frame clones are kept and a portion is missing. The sample holds over 850,000 clones, 78% seen once. V gene TRBV7-8 combines with J gene TRBJ1-4, with D possibly matching TRBD1 (5 bases). This clonotype was sampled from a man aged 18-30 years in good health. Some clones in this sample may be carry-over from other donors' samples. Material: memory CD4+ T cells from PBMCs. Subset specified: CD45RA-negative fraction. CDR3 residues: CASSMGPINEKLFF. The CDR3 DNA reads TGTGCCAGCAGCATGGGACCGATTAATGAAAAACTGTTTTTT. Complete variable domain (other parts from reference TRBV7-8 and TRBJ1-4): GAGVSQSPRYKVAKRGQDVALRCDPISGHVSLFWYQQALGQGPEFLTYFQNEAQLDKSGLPSDRFFAERPEGSVSTLKIQRTQQEDSAVYLCASSMGPINEKLFFGSGTQLSVL.